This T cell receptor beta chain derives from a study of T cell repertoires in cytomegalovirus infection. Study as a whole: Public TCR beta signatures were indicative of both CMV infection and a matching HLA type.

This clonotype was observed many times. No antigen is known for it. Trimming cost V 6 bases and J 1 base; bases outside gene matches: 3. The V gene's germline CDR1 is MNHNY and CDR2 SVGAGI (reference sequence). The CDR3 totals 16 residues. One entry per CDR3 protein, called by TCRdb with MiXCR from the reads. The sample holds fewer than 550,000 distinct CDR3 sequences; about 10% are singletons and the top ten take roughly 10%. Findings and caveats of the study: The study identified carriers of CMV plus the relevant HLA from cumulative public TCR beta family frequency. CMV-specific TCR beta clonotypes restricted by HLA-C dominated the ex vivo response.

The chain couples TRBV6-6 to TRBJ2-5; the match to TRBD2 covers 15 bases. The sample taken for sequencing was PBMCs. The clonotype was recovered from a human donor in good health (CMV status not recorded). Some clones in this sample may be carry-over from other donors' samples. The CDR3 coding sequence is TGTGCCAGCAGACAGGGACTAGCGGGAGGCCAAGAGACCCAGTACTTC. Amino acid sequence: CASRQGLAGGQETQYF.